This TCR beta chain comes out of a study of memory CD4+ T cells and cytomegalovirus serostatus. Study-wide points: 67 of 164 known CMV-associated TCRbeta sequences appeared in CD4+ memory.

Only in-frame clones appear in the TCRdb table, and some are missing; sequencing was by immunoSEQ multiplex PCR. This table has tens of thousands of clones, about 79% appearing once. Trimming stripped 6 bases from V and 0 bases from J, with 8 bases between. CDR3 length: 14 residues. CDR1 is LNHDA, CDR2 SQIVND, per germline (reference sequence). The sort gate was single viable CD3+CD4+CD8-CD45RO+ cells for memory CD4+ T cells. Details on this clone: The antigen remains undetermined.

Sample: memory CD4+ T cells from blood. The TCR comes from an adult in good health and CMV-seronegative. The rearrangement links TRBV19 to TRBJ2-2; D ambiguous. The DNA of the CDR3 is TGTGCCAGTAGGGTCAGCTCGAACACCGGGGAGCTGTTTTTT. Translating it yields CASRVSSNTGELFF.